The rows below give T cell receptor beta chains drawn from one sample of a study of siplizumab effects on memory and regulatory T cells. Clones were read by immunoSEQ multiplex PCR, and TCRdb kept only the in-frame ones, dropping some. The sample lists about 87,000 clones; more than 80% were seen once. Sequencing input: CD4+ T cells sorted from blood. These TCRs come from a human donor in good health. CDR3s include the opening cysteine and the closing phenylalanine or tryptophan. Each record gives: D gene, clone size, CDR3 length, J gene, V gene, CDR3 DNA, CDR3 protein. A D gene is named only where the DNA matches it firmly. Not every row has a clone size; where given, it reads once, few, many or a size class.

D gene: NA
clone size: NA
CDR3 length: 15
J gene: TRBJ2-2
V gene: TRBV10-3
CDR3 DNA: TGTGCCATCAGTGAGGGACGGGCGAACACCGGGGAGCTGTTTTTT
CDR3 protein: CAISEGRANTGELFF

D gene: TRBD1
clone size: NA
CDR3 length: 15
J gene: TRBJ2-7
V gene: TRBV7-2
CDR3 DNA: TGTGCCAGCAGCTGGGACAGGGGGCCGGGCTACGAGCAGTACTTC
CDR3 protein: CASSWDRGPGYEQYF

D gene: NA
clone size: NA
CDR3 length: 11
J gene: TRBJ1-2
V gene: TRBV30
CDR3 DNA: TGTGCCTGGAATCAACGCGCTGGCTACACCTTC
CDR3 protein: CAWNQRAGYTF

D gene: NA
clone size: NA
CDR3 length: 15
J gene: TRBJ1-5
V gene: TRBV28
CDR3 DNA: TGTGCCAGCAGAACGGGACTGTTTGCTAGTCAGCCCCAGCATTTT
CDR3 protein: CASRTGLFASQPQHF

D gene: NA
clone size: NA
CDR3 length: 10
J gene: TRBJ2-3
V gene: TRBV6-6
CDR3 DNA: TGTGCCAGCAAGGGAGATACGCAGTATTTT
CDR3 protein: CASKGDTQYF

D gene: NA
clone size: NA
CDR3 length: 9
J gene: TRBJ1-1
V gene: TRBV19
CDR3 DNA: TGTACGGGAATCACTGAAGCTTTCTTT
CDR3 protein: CTGITEAFF

D gene: NA
clone size: NA
CDR3 length: 15
J gene: TRBJ1-5
V gene: TRBV27
CDR3 DNA: TGTGCCAGCAGTTTATCGGTCTCCGGGAATCAGCCCCAGCATTTT
CDR3 protein: CASSLSVSGNQPQHF

D gene: NA
clone size: NA
CDR3 length: 15
J gene: TRBJ2-1
V gene: TRBV11-3
CDR3 DNA: TGTGCCAGCAGCCCGCAAGCAGACCTATACAATGAGCAGTTCTTC
CDR3 protein: CASSPQADLYNEQFF

D gene: NA
clone size: NA
CDR3 length: 16
J gene: TRBJ1-4
V gene: TRBV7-2
CDR3 DNA: TGTGCCAGCAGCTTACCGACGGGGGGCAACGCTGAAAAACTGTTTTTT
CDR3 protein: CASSLPTGGNAEKLFF

D gene: NA
clone size: NA
CDR3 length: 14
J gene: TRBJ2-7
V gene: TRBV6-1
CDR3 DNA: TGTGCCAGCAGGGGCTTCACTACCCCCTACGAGCAGTACTTC
CDR3 protein: CASRGFTTPYEQYF

D gene: TRBD1
clone size: NA
CDR3 length: 15
J gene: TRBJ2-1
V gene: TRBV7-8
CDR3 DNA: TGTGCCAGCAGTTCCTCCGGGACAGGGTTTGGTGAGCAGTTCTTC
CDR3 protein: CASSSSGTGFGEQFF

D gene: NA
clone size: NA
CDR3 length: 12
J gene: TRBJ2-3
V gene: TRBV5-1
CDR3 DNA: TGCGCCAGCAGCTTAAACCGAGATACGCAGTATTTT
CDR3 protein: CASSLNRDTQYF

D gene: NA
clone size: NA
CDR3 length: 14
J gene: TRBJ2-5
V gene: TRBV4-1
CDR3 DNA: TGCGCCAGCAGCCAAGAGGACCGTCGGGAGACCCAGTACTTC
CDR3 protein: CASSQEDRRETQYF

D gene: NA
clone size: NA
CDR3 length: 10
J gene: TRBJ1-1
V gene: TRBV7-9
CDR3 DNA: TGTGCCAGCAGCCTTTACGAAGCTTTCTTT
CDR3 protein: CASSLYEAFF

D gene: TRBD1
clone size: NA
CDR3 length: 15
J gene: TRBJ2-3
V gene: TRBV5-6
CDR3 DNA: TGTGCCAGCAGCAGCGCCGGGACAGGGACAGATACGCAGTATTTT
CDR3 protein: CASSSAGTGTDTQYF

D gene: NA
clone size: NA
CDR3 length: 12
J gene: TRBJ2-7
V gene: TRBV28
CDR3 DNA: TGTGCCAGCAGACCGAGAACCTACGAGCAGTACTTC
CDR3 protein: CASRPRTYEQYF

D gene: NA
clone size: NA
CDR3 length: 14
J gene: TRBJ2-2
V gene: TRBV7-2
CDR3 DNA: TGTGCCAGCAAAGGTGTCCCCGGTCCCGGGGAGCTGTTTTTT
CDR3 protein: CASKGVPGPGELFF

D gene: NA
clone size: once
CDR3 length: 11
J gene: TRBJ2-2
V gene: TRBV7-3
CDR3 DNA: TGTGCCAGTAAAAACACCGGGGAGCTGTTTTTT
CDR3 protein: CASKNTGELFF

D gene: TRBD2
clone size: NA
CDR3 length: 15
J gene: TRBJ2-7
V gene: TRBV28
CDR3 DNA: TGTGCCAGCAGTAACAGACTAGCGGGTGGTGAGGAGCAGTACTTC
CDR3 protein: CASSNRLAGGEEQYF

D gene: NA
clone size: NA
CDR3 length: 15
J gene: TRBJ1-4
V gene: TRBV29-1
CDR3 DNA: TGCAGCGTCGACTTTCAACAGGGAGGAAGAGAAAAACTGTTTTTT
CDR3 protein: CSVDFQQGGREKLFF

D gene: TRBD2
clone size: once
CDR3 length: 18
J gene: TRBJ2-3
V gene: TRBV11-3
CDR3 DNA: TGTGCCAGCAGCAAACGGGCACTAGCGGGAGGAGGAGCAGATACGCAGTATTTT
CDR3 protein: CASSKRALAGGGADTQYF

D gene: TRBD2
clone size: NA
CDR3 length: 16
J gene: TRBJ2-1
V gene: TRBV5-1
CDR3 DNA: TGCGCCAGCAGCCCTTCTAGCGGGAGTGGAGAAGGTGAGCAGTTCTTC
CDR3 protein: CASSPSSGSGEGEQFF

D gene: NA
clone size: few
CDR3 length: 12
J gene: TRBJ1-3
V gene: TRBV7-8
CDR3 DNA: TGTGCCAGCTCCGGGCAGCGAAACACCATATATTTT
CDR3 protein: CASSGQRNTIYF

D gene: NA
clone size: NA
CDR3 length: 16
J gene: TRBJ1-3
V gene: TRBV7-2
CDR3 DNA: TGTGCCAGCAGCTTACAGGGCCCTGGTGCGGGAAACACCATATATTTT
CDR3 protein: CASSLQGPGAGNTIYF

D gene: TRBD2
clone size: NA
CDR3 length: 13
J gene: TRBJ2-5
V gene: TRBV5-4
CDR3 DNA: TGTGCCAGCAGCGGACGACTAGCGGAGACCCAGTACTTC
CDR3 protein: CASSGRLAETQYF

D gene: NA
clone size: NA
CDR3 length: 17
J gene: TRBJ2-1
V gene: TRBV15
CDR3 DNA: TGTGCCACCAGCAGAGATTATGAGGGAGGCCTATACAATGAGCAGTTCTTC
CDR3 protein: CATSRDYEGGLYNEQFF

D gene: NA
clone size: NA
CDR3 length: 14
J gene: TRBJ1-1
V gene: TRBV27
CDR3 DNA: TGTGCCAGCAGAAACAGGCTGATGAACACTGAAGCTTTCTTT
CDR3 protein: CASRNRLMNTEAFF

D gene: TRBD2
clone size: NA
CDR3 length: 15
J gene: TRBJ2-1
V gene: TRBV7-3
CDR3 DNA: TGTGCCAGCAGTCCCGGGACTAGCTCTAACAATGAGCAGTTCTTC
CDR3 protein: CASSPGTSSNNEQFF

D gene: NA
clone size: once
CDR3 length: 15
J gene: TRBJ1-2
V gene: TRBV27
CDR3 DNA: TGTGCCAGCAAGATTGCAGGACCCCCTAACTATGGCTACACCTTC
CDR3 protein: CASKIAGPPNYGYTF

D gene: NA
clone size: NA
CDR3 length: 15
J gene: TRBJ1-1
V gene: TRBV28
CDR3 DNA: TGTGCCAGCAGTGCACCGGGGGGAGTTCACACTGAAGCTTTCTTT
CDR3 protein: CASSAPGGVHTEAFF

D gene: NA
clone size: NA
CDR3 length: 15
J gene: TRBJ1-4
V gene: TRBV10-2
CDR3 DNA: TGCGCCAGCAGCCGGGGGATTGCAACTAATGAAAAACTGTTTTTT
CDR3 protein: CASSRGIATNEKLFF

D gene: TRBD2
clone size: NA
CDR3 length: 16
J gene: TRBJ2-1
V gene: TRBV11-1
CDR3 DNA: TGTGCCAGCAGCTTAGTAGCGGGAGTAATATACAATGAGCAGTTCTTC
CDR3 protein: CASSLVAGVIYNEQFF

D gene: TRBD1
clone size: NA
CDR3 length: 14
J gene: TRBJ2-7
V gene: TRBV18
CDR3 DNA: TGTGCCAGCTCACTCGGACAGGGTTTTGACGAGCAGTACTTC
CDR3 protein: CASSLGQGFDEQYF

D gene: NA
clone size: NA
CDR3 length: 12
J gene: TRBJ1-2
V gene: TRBV7-9
CDR3 DNA: TGTGCCGGGGGATTAGGGAGCTATGGCTACACCTTC
CDR3 protein: CAGGLGSYGYTF

D gene: TRBD1
clone size: NA
CDR3 length: 16
J gene: TRBJ2-7
V gene: TRBV5-1
CDR3 DNA: TGCGCCAGCAGCTTGGGAGCCCGGGACAGCAGCCCCGAGCAGTACTTC
CDR3 protein: CASSLGARDSSPEQYF

D gene: TRBD2
clone size: NA
CDR3 length: 16
J gene: TRBJ2-3
V gene: TRBV4-1
CDR3 DNA: TGCGCCAGCAGCCCGCGGACTAGCGGGAATGGAGATACGCAGTATTTT
CDR3 protein: CASSPRTSGNGDTQYF

D gene: NA
clone size: NA
CDR3 length: 16
J gene: TRBJ1-1
V gene: TRBV19
CDR3 DNA: TGTGCCAGTAGTATCCCTTTAGACAGAGGGGGCACTGAAGCTTTCTTT
CDR3 protein: CASSIPLDRGGTEAFF

D gene: NA
clone size: NA
CDR3 length: 12
J gene: TRBJ1-2
V gene: TRBV27
CDR3 DNA: TGTGCCAGCAGTTCACCAGGCTATGGCTACACCTTC
CDR3 protein: CASSSPGYGYTF

D gene: TRBD1
clone size: few
CDR3 length: 15
J gene: TRBJ1-5
V gene: TRBV28
CDR3 DNA: TGTGCCAGCAGTTTAGTCAGGGGGATCAATCAGCCCCAGCATTTT
CDR3 protein: CASSLVRGINQPQHF

D gene: TRBD2
clone size: NA
CDR3 length: 14
J gene: TRBJ2-7
V gene: TRBV29-1
CDR3 DNA: TGCAGCGTTTCGGGGTCTAGCGGCTCCTACGAGCAGTACTTC
CDR3 protein: CSVSGSSGSYEQYF

D gene: NA
clone size: NA
CDR3 length: 13
J gene: TRBJ2-7
V gene: TRBV28
CDR3 DNA: TGTGCCAGCAGTGCGACAGCCTCCTACGAGCAGTACTTC
CDR3 protein: CASSATASYEQYF

D gene: TRBD2
clone size: NA
CDR3 length: 17
J gene: TRBJ2-3
V gene: TRBV5-1
CDR3 DNA: TGCGCCAGCAGCCCCAACCCGGGACTAGCGGGAGGATATACGCAGTATTTT
CDR3 protein: CASSPNPGLAGGYTQYF

D gene: NA
clone size: NA
CDR3 length: 15
J gene: TRBJ2-3
V gene: TRBV18
CDR3 DNA: TGTGCCAGCTCACCATTAGAAATAGAGACAGATACGCAGTATTTT
CDR3 protein: CASSPLEIETDTQYF

D gene: TRBD2
clone size: NA
CDR3 length: 16
J gene: TRBJ2-5
V gene: TRBV10-1
CDR3 DNA: TGCGCCAGCAGGGGGAGGACTAGCGGCCGCCTCCCGACCCAGTACTTC
CDR3 protein: CASRGRTSGRLPTQYF

D gene: NA
clone size: NA
CDR3 length: 13
J gene: TRBJ2-1
V gene: TRBV7-3
CDR3 DNA: TGTGCCAGCAGCCCCGTTAGAGAGGCTGAGCAGTTCTTC
CDR3 protein: CASSPVREAEQFF

D gene: NA
clone size: NA
CDR3 length: 13
J gene: TRBJ2-1
V gene: TRBV11-3
CDR3 DNA: TGTGCCAGCAGCTTAGAAGGAAAGGATGAGCAGTTCTTC
CDR3 protein: CASSLEGKDEQFF